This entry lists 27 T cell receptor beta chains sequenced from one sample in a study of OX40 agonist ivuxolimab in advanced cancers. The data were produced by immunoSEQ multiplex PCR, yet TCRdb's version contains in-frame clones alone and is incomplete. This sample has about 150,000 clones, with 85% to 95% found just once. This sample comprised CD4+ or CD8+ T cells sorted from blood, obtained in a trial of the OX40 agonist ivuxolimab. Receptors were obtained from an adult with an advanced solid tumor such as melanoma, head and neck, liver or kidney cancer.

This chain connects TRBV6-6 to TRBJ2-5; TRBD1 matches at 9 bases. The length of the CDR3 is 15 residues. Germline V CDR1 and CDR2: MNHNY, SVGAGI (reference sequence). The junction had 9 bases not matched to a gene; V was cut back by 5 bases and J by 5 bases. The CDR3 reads CASSPDRGSSETQYF. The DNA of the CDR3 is TGTGCCAGCAGTCCCGACAGGGGGTCTTCGGAGACCCAGTACTTC.

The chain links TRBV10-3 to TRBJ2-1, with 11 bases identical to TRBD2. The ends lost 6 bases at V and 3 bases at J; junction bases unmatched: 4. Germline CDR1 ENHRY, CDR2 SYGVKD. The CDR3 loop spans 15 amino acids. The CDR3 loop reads CAISSGLAGYNEQFF. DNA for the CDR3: TGTGCCATCAGCTCCGGACTAGCGGGCTACAATGAGCAGTTCTTC.

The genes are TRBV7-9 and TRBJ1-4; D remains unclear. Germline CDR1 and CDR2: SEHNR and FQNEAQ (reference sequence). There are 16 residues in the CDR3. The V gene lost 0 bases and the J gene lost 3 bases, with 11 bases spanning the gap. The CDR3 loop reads CASSLARTSANEKLFF. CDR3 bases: TGTGCCAGCAGCTTAGCTAGGACGTCGGCTAATGAAAAACTGTTTTTT.

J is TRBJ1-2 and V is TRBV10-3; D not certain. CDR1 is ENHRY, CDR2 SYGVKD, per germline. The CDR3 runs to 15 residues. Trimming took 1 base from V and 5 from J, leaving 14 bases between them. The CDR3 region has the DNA TGTGCCATCAGTGAGTTCGTGGCGGCTCAATATGGCTACACCTTC. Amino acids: CAISEFVAAQYGYTF.

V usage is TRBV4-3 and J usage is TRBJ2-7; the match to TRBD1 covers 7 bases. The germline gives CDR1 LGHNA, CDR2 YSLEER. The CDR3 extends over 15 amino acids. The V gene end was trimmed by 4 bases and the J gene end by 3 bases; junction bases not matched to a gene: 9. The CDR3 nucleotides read TGCGCCAGCAGCCGATACCGGGACAGATTCTACGAGCAGTACTTC. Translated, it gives CASSRYRDRFYEQYF.

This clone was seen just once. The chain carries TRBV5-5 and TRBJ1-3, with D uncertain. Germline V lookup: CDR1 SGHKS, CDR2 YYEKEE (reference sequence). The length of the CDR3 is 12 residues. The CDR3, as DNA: TGTACTTCCCACAGCTCTGGAAACACCATATATTTT. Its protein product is CTSHSSGNTIYF.

The CDR3 bases are TGTGCCAGCTCACCGAGGACAGGGGTTGGCGAGCAGTACTTC. It codes for CASSPRTGVGEQYF. The chain has TRBV18 and TRBJ2-7; 9 bases map to TRBD1. Per the germline V gene, CDR1 is KGHSH and CDR2 is LQKENI. There are 14 residues in the CDR3. J gave up 6 bases and V 3 bases, and 6 bases lay outside the gene matches.

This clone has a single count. CDR3 residues: CASSSNRVGAYEQYF. CDR3 nucleotide sequence: TGTGCCAGCAGCAGTAACAGGGTAGGGGCCTACGAGCAGTACTTC. This chain links TRBV7-9 with TRBJ2-7, with D possibly matching TRBD1 (6 bases). Germline V lookup: CDR1 SEHNR, CDR2 FQNEAQ (reference sequence). The V end was cut by 5 bases, the J end by 2 bases, with 16 bases between. The length of the CDR3 is 15 residues.

The CDR3 loop reads CAISDPGGSDTQYF. In DNA, the CDR3 is TGTGCCATCAGTGACCCGGGAGGGTCAGATACGCAGTATTTT. V is TRBV10-3 and J is TRBJ2-3; 8 nucleotides agree with TRBD2. The CDR3 spans 14 residues. Germline V CDR1 and CDR2: ENHRY, SYGVKD. The V gene end was trimmed by 3 bases and the J gene end by 4 bases; junction bases not matched to a gene: 3.

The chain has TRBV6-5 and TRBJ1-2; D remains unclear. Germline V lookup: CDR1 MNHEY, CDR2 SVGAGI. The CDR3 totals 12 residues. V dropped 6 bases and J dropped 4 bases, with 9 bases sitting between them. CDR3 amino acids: CASSKTFYGYTF. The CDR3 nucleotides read TGTGCCAGCAGCAAAACTTTCTATGGCTACACCTTC.

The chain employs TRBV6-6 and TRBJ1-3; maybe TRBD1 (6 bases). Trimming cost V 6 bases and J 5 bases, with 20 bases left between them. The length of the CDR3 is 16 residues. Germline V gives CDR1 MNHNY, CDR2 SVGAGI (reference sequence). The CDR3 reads CASSPPQGGGRNTIYF. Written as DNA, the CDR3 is TGTGCCAGCAGCCCCCCCCAAGGGGGAGGCAGAAACACCATATATTTT.

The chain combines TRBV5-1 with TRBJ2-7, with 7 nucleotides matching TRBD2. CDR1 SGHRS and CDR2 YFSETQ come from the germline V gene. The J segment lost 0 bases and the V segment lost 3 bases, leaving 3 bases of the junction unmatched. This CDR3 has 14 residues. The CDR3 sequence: CASSSGGSSYEQYF. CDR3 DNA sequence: TGCGCCAGCAGCTCGGGGGGAAGCTCCTACGAGCAGTACTTC.

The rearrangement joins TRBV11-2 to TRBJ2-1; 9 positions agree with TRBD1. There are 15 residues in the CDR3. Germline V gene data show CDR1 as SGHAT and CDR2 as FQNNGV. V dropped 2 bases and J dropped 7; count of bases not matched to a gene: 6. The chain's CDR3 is CASSLNVGQGNEQFF. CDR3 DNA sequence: TGTGCCAGCAGCTTAAACGTGGGACAGGGTAATGAGCAGTTCTTC.

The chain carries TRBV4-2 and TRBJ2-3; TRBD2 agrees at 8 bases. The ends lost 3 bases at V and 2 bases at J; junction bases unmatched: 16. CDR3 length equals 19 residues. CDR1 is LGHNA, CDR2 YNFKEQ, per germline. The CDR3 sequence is CASSQPSGGPQGPTDTQYF. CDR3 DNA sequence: TGTGCCAGCAGCCAGCCAAGCGGGGGCCCCCAGGGACCCACAGATACGCAGTATTTT.

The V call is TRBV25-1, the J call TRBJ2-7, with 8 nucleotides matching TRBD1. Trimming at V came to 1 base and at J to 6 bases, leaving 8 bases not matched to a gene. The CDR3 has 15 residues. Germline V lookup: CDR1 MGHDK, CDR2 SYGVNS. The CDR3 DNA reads TGTGCCAGCAGTGAATTTAACAGGGGGTCGGTCGAGCAGTACTTC. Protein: CASSEFNRGSVEQYF.

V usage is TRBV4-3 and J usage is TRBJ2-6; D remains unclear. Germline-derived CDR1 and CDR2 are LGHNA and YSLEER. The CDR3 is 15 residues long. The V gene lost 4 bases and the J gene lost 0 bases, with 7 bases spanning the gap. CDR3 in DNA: TGCGCCAGCAGCCCCCGCCTCTCTGGGGCCAACGTCCTGACTTTC. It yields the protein CASSPRLSGANVLTF.

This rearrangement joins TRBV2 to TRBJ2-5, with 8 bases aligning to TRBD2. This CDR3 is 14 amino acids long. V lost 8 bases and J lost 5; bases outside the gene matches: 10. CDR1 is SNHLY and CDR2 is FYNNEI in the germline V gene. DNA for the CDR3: TGTGCCAGCCACACGGGGCGGGGGGTTGAGACCCAGTACTTC. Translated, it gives CASHTGRGVETQYF.

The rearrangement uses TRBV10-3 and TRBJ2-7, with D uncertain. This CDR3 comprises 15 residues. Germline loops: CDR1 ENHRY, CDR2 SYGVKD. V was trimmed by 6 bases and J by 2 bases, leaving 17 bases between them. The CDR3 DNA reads TGTGCCATCAGCGAATCCTCATATGGGGCCTACGAGCAGTACTTC. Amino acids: CAISESSYGAYEQYF.

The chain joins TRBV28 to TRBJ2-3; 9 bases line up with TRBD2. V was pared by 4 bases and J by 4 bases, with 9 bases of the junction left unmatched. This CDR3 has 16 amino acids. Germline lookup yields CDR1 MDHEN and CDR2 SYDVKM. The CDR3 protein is CASSSPLAGVADTQYF. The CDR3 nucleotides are TGTGCCAGCAGTTCCCCCTTAGCGGGAGTTGCAGATACGCAGTATTTT.

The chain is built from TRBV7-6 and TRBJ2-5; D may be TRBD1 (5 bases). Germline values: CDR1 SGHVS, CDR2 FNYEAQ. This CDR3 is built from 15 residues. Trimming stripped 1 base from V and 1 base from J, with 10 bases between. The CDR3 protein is CASSLGTQGQETQYF. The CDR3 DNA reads TGTGCCAGCAGCTTAGGGACCCAGGGCCAAGAGACCCAGTACTTC.

The DNA for the CDR3 is TGTGCCAGCAGCCTACCGGGACTAGCGGGGGCGACCGCCACAGATACGCAGTATTTT. This encodes CASSLPGLAGATATDTQYF. V gene TRBV4-2 combines with J gene TRBJ2-3, with 14 bases fitting TRBD2. Trimming removed 4 bases from V and 2 bases from J; junction bases left unmatched: 11. This CDR3 contains 19 residues. Germline CDR1 is LGHNA and CDR2 is YNFKEQ.

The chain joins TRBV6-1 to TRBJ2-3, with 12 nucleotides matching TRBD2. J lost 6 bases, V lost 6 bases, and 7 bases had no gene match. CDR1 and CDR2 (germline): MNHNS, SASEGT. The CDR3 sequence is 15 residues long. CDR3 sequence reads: CASSSGLAGFDTQYF. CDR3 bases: TGTGCCAGCAGCTCGGGACTAGCGGGCTTCGATACGCAGTATTTT.

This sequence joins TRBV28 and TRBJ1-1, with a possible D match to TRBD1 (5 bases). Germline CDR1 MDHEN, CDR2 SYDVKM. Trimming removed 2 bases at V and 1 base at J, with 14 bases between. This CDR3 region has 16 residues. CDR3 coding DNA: TGTGCCAGCAGTTTACTCCTCCGGACACCGAACACTGAAGCTTTCTTT. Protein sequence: CASSLLLRTPNTEAFF.

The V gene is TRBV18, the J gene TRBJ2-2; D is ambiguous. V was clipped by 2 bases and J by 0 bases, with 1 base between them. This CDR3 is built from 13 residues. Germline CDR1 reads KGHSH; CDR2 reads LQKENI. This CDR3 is CASSPSNTGELFF. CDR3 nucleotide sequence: TGTGCCAGCTCACCATCGAACACCGGGGAGCTGTTTTTT.

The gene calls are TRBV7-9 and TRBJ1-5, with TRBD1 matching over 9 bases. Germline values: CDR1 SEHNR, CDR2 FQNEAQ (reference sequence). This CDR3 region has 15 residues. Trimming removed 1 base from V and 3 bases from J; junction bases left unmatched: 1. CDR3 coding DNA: TGTGCCAGCAGCTTAGGACAGGGGGACAATCAGCCCCAGCATTTT. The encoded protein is CASSLGQGDNQPQHF.

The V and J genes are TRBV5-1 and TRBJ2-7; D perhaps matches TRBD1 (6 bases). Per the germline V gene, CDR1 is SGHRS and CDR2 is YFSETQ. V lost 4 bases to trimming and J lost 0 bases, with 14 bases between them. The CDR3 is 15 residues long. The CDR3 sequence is CASSRETGSSYEQYF. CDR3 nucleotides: TGCGCCAGCAGCCGCGAGACAGGCAGCTCCTACGAGCAGTACTTC.

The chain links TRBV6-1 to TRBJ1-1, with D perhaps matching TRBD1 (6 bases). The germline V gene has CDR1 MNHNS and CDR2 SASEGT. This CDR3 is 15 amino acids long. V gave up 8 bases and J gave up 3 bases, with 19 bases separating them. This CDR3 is CASAKQGLSDTEAFF. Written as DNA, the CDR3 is TGTGCCAGCGCTAAACAGGGCCTATCGGACACTGAAGCTTTCTTT.